The T cell receptor (beta chain) under discussion was sequenced for a study of cytomegalovirus exposure and HLA in healthy donors. This clone has a single count. With V trimmed by 7 bases and J by 6 bases, 5 bases remained unmatched. There are 13 residues in the CDR3. Germline V gene sequence: CDR1 SEHNR, CDR2 FQNEAQ (reference sequence). The PCR was carried out with 60 Vbeta primers and 13 Jbeta primers. The protocol was immunoSEQ multiplex PCR, while the TCRdb copy is restricted to in-frame clones and leaves out a portion. The sample comprises about 190,000 clones, 74% of which are singletons, and 2.5% to 4% rests with the top ten.

This clonotype originated in a woman aged 25 to 39 in good health and CMV-seropositive. V usage is TRBV7-9 and J usage is TRBJ2-2; 7 nucleotides agree with TRBD2. Sample: PBMCs. The CDR3 sequence: CASISSGAGELFF. For the CDR3, the DNA is TGTGCCAGCATCTCTAGCGGCGCCGGGGAGCTGTTTTTT.